This entry concerns a single T cell receptor (beta chain). Under the authors' procedure: Using reference gene primer amplification, nucleated cell counts were estimated. Sequencing used immunoSEQ multiplex PCR; TCRdb keeps in-frame clones, though not all of them. That table furnishes V, J and clone size, whereas the DNA furnished D and trimming. The table shows some 260,000 clones, with around nine tenths occurring only once. The entry originates in a study of blood T cell repertoires in COVID-19. The TCR comes from a woman in her thirties or forties who had recovered from COVID-19. The sample was peripheral blood.

DNA of the CDR3: TGTGCCAGTAGTATAAAGGTCTCAGGGGAGACCCAGTACTTC. Translation gives CASSIKVSGETQYF. The chain links TRBV19 to TRBJ2-5; D is perhaps TRBD1 (5 bases). Germline CDR1 is LNHDA and CDR2 is SQIVND (reference sequence). The V and J ends lost 2 bases and 5 bases respectively, with 12 bases between them. The CDR3 extends over 14 amino acids.